What follows are 15 T cell receptor beta chains derived from one specimen sequenced in a study of shared clonotypes between healthy human individuals. Profiled with immunoSEQ multiplex PCR; TCRdb holds only in-frame clones, not every one. The sample records a few hundred thousand clones, about nine tenths being singletons. The specimen was memory CD8+ T cells sorted from blood. Subset reported: CD45RO+ cells pooled with CCR7-negative TemRA cells. The receptors derive from a man younger than 30 in good health.

This clone was seen a few times. The chain has TRBV7-3 and TRBJ2-3; no clear D gene. Germline CDR1 is SGHTA and CDR2 is FQGTGA. The CDR3 covers 13 residues. The germline V and J ends were trimmed by 5 bases and 3 bases, with 9 bases remaining between them. This CDR3 reads CASSPLGTDTQYF. The CDR3 region has the DNA TGTGCCAGCAGCCCGCTTGGAACAGATACGCAGTATTTT.

The V call is TRBV4-1, the J call TRBJ2-7, with 9 bases lining up with TRBD2. After removal of 4 bases from V and 1 base from J, the junction contained 14 bases not matched to a gene. The CDR3 spans 18 residues. From germline, CDR1 is MGHRA and CDR2 YSYEKL. The CDR3 reads CASSRGLILAGSSYEQYF. DNA of the CDR3: TGCGCCAGCAGCCGAGGACTAATCCTAGCGGGGTCTTCCTACGAGCAGTACTTC.

This clone was seen once. The chain carries TRBV9 and TRBJ2-1; 8 bases fit TRBD1. The CDR3 extends over 15 amino acids. CDR1 and CDR2 (germline): SGDLS, YYNGEE. V lost 2 bases, J lost 5 bases, and 6 bases stayed unmatched. The CDR3, as DNA: TGTGCCAGCAGCGTGGGGACAGGATTTGACAATGAGCAGTTCTTC. Amino acid sequence: CASSVGTGFDNEQFF. Together with reference TRBV9 and TRBJ2-1, the CDR3 gives the full variable domain: DSGVTQTPKHLITATGQRVTLRCSPRSGDLSVYWYQQSLDQGLQFLIQYYNGEERAKGNILERFSAQQFPDLHSELNLSSLELGDSALYFCASSVGTGFDNEQFFGPGTRLTVL.

The chain has TRBV28 and TRBJ1-2; unclear D gene. The CDR3 runs 14 residues. With 5 bases removed from V and 4 bases from J, the gap between germline ends came to 14 bases. The V gene's germline CDR1 is MDHEN and CDR2 SYDVKM. This CDR3 is CASSPLDVIYGYTF. CDR3 coding DNA: TGTGCCAGCAGTCCTCTGGACGTAATCTATGGCTACACCTTC.

The gene calls are TRBV19 and TRBJ2-7, with D hard to call. The CDR3 contains 14 residues. The V and J ends lost 7 bases and 7 bases respectively, with 20 bases between them. CDR1 is LNHDA, CDR2 SQIVND, per germline (reference sequence). The CDR3 DNA reads as TGTGCCAGTACCTCCAGACACTCGTCCCTGGAGCAGTACTTC. Its protein is CASTSRHSSLEQYF.

V usage is TRBV5-1 and J usage is TRBJ2-7; TRBD2 agrees at 9 bases. Per germline, CDR1 SGHRS and CDR2 YFSETQ. The CDR3 runs to 16 residues. Unmatched junction bases numbered 9, after V lost 3 bases and J lost 2 bases. As DNA, the CDR3 is TGCGCCAGCAGCTCTTCCGTAGCGGGAGTCCCCTACGAGCAGTACTTC. Its translation: CASSSSVAGVPYEQYF.

The J gene is TRBJ1-1, the V gene TRBV7-9, with 7 bases that match TRBD1. Per germline, CDR1 SEHNR and CDR2 FQNEAQ (reference sequence). The ends lost 2 bases at V and 2 bases at J; junction bases unmatched: 2. The CDR3 is 14 residues long. In DNA, the CDR3 is TGTGCCAGCAGCTTAACAGGGGCAAACACTGAAGCTTTCTTT. It is translated as CASSLTGANTEAFF.

V gene TRBV4-1 combines with J gene TRBJ2-1; D gene ambiguous. This CDR3 spans 16 amino acids. Germline V gene sequence: CDR1 MGHRA, CDR2 YSYEKL. V gave up 2 bases and J gave up 0 bases, with 11 bases separating them. The CDR3 is CASSQFTGSSYNEQFF. Here the CDR3 DNA reads TGCGCCAGCAGCCAATTTACCGGTAGCTCCTACAATGAGCAGTTCTTC.

The genes are TRBV5-4 and TRBJ2-5; 10 bases are a match to TRBD2. The germline V gene encodes CDR1 SGHNT and CDR2 YYREEE (reference sequence). J was trimmed by 5 bases and V by 1 base; bases with no gene match: 8. The CDR3 runs to 16 residues. CDR3 sequence: CASSLIAGGSLETQYF. In DNA form, the CDR3 reads TGTGCCAGCAGCTTGATAGCGGGGGGCTCTTTGGAGACCCAGTACTTC.

The rearrangement uses TRBV7-9 and TRBJ1-5; the D gene is possibly TRBD1 (5 bases). The CDR3 is 15 amino acids. CDR1 is SEHNR, CDR2 FQNEAQ, per germline (reference sequence). V lost 5 bases, J lost 4 bases, and 15 bases lay in between. The CDR3 DNA sequence: TGTGCCAGCAGCGAAGCTGGGGGGGGAAATCAGCCCCAGCATTTT. Translating it yields CASSEAGGGNQPQHF.

This clone was recorded once. The genes are TRBV6-6 and TRBJ2-5, with D possibly matching TRBD2 (5 bases). Per the germline V gene, CDR1 is MNHNY and CDR2 is SVGAGI (reference sequence). This CDR3 spans 12 amino acids. Trimming left V 6 bases short and J 5 bases short, with 10 bases between. CDR3 loop: CASSRLSETQYF. The DNA for the CDR3 is TGTGCCAGCAGCCGACTAAGTGAGACCCAGTACTTC.

The CDR3 loop reads CASSQERQGTLSGANVLTF. The DNA of the CDR3 is TGCGCCAGCAGCCAAGAACGACAGGGAACACTCTCTGGGGCCAACGTCCTGACTTTC. The J gene is TRBJ2-6, the V gene TRBV4-3, with TRBD1 identical over 7 bases. Unmatched junction bases numbered 8, after V lost 0 bases and J lost 0 bases. The germline V gene has CDR1 LGHNA and CDR2 YSLEER. This CDR3 is built from 19 residues.

This chain joins TRBV30 and TRBJ2-1; TRBD1 agrees at 9 bases. Trimming took 1 base from V and 8 from J; bases not matched to a gene: 9. In germline, CDR1 is GTSNPN, CDR2 SVGIG (reference sequence). The CDR3 is made up of 15 amino acids. The CDR3 region is CAWSGQGVRVDEQFF. The CDR3 coding sequence is TGTGCCTGGAGTGGACAGGGGGTGAGGGTCGATGAGCAGTTCTTC.

This clone has just one count. The chain uses TRBV5-6 and TRBJ2-3; perhaps TRBD1 as D (6 bases). The CDR3 sequence is 14 residues long. The germline V and J ends were trimmed by 1 base and 4 bases, with 10 bases remaining between them. Per the germline V gene, CDR1 is SGHDT and CDR2 is YYEEEE. The CDR3 nucleotides read TGTGCCAGCAGCTTGCCAGGGGTCGCAGATACGCAGTATTTT. This gives the protein CASSLPGVADTQYF.

The chain links TRBV14 to TRBJ2-7, with D perhaps TRBD1 (6 bases). Germline lookup yields CDR1 SGHDN and CDR2 FVKESK. Trimming shortened V by 4 bases and J by 3 bases, and 16 bases separated the two germline ends. CDR3 length equals 15 residues. CDR3 sequence: CASSLWGQASYEQYF. For the CDR3, the DNA is TGTGCCAGCAGCCTCTGGGGGCAGGCGAGCTACGAGCAGTACTTC.